Below are 30 T cell receptor beta chains sequenced from a single sample in a study of blood T cells in healthy people across ages. Alongside a J-beta primer mix, a sample-barcoded 5' primer served in a second PCR lasting roughly 7 to 11 cycles. In TCRdb, the 5' RACE reads were re-called with MiXCR into one record per CDR3 protein. The table includes hundreds of thousands of distinct CDR3 sequences, about 21% detected once. What was sequenced was blood. The receptor source for this set is a man aged 65 to 79 in good health.

The chain links TRBV2 to TRBJ2-5; 10 bases align to TRBD1. The J call is doubtful: the DNA matches TRBJ2-7 better. The germline gives CDR1 SNHLY, CDR2 FYNNEI. The CDR3 has 14 amino acids. This chain's CDR3 is CASVTGQGRYEQYF. For the CDR3, the DNA is TGTGCCAGCGTGACGGGACAGGGGCGCTACGAGCAGTACTTC.

The sample holds a few counts of this clonotype. The chain carries TRBV5-4 and TRBJ1-4; perhaps TRBD1 as D (6 bases). This CDR3 is built from 15 residues. Between the trimmed V and J ends, which lost 4 bases and 0 bases, there was a span of 10 bases. The germline V gene has CDR1 SGHNT and CDR2 YYREEE (reference sequence). The CDR3, as DNA: TGTGCCAGCAGCCGGGGGCTCGCAACTAATGAAAAACTGTTTTTT. It codes for CASSRGLATNEKLFF.

The chain employs TRBV20-1 and TRBJ2-1; a weak D match, TRBD2 (5 bases). The closer fit of TRBJ2-7 to the DNA end suggests the J call may be wrong. Germline V gene sequence: CDR1 DFQATT, CDR2 SNEGSKA (reference sequence). This CDR3 comprises 15 residues. CDR3 coding DNA: TGCAGTGCTAGAGCAGTGAGAGGGAGCGGTTACGAGCAGTACTTC. Residues: CSARAVRGSGYEQYF.

The gene calls are TRBV20-1 and TRBJ2-2, with D unclear. In germline, CDR1 is DFQATT, CDR2 SNEGSKA (reference sequence). V lost 4 bases and J 0 bases, leaving 3 bases between the germline ends. This CDR3 is 12 amino acids long. The CDR3 DNA sequence: TGCAGTGCTAACGCGAACACCGGGGAGCTGTTTTTT. It translates to CSANANTGELFF.

The rearrangement uses TRBV28 and TRBJ2-5, with D possibly called TRBD1 or TRBD2 (5 bases each). In germline, CDR1 is MDHEN, CDR2 SYDVKM. The CDR3 sequence is 15 residues long. V lost 3 bases and J lost 5, with 16 bases in between. The CDR3 sequence: CASSFRLAKGETQYF. CDR3 sequence (DNA): TGTGCCAGCAGTTTCAGGCTAGCTAAGGGGGAGACCCAGTACTTC.

V and J are TRBV20-1 and TRBJ1-2; 11 bases agree with TRBD1. This CDR3 comprises 14 residues. Trimming took 3 bases from V and 4 from J; bases not matched to a gene: 4. The germline gives CDR1 DFQATT, CDR2 SNEGSKA (reference sequence). The CDR3 sequence is CSARPGTGGYGYTF. Here the CDR3 DNA reads TGCAGTGCTAGGCCGGGGACAGGGGGCTATGGCTACACCTTC.

This clonotype was observed at least ten times. The V call is TRBV4-2, the J call TRBJ2-6, with D unclear. The germline CDR1 and CDR2 sequences are LGHNA and YNFKEQ. V was pared by 4 bases and J by 0 bases, with 10 bases between. The CDR3 is made up of 16 amino acids. CDR3 in DNA: TGTGCCAGCAGCCCAGAGATAGACTCTGGGGCCAACGTCCTGACTTTC. Amino acids: CASSPEIDSGANVLTF.

This clonotype was recorded a few times. The CDR3 DNA reads as TGCGCCAGCAGCGAAGACAGGGACTACGAGCAGTACTTC. It specifies CASSEDRDYEQYF. The rearrangement joins TRBV10-2 to TRBJ2-7, with TRBD1 matching over 7 bases. The V segment lost 6 bases and the J segment 3 bases; nucleotides outside the gene matches: 5. Germline CDR1 and CDR2: WSHSY and SAAADI. The CDR3 is 13 amino acids.

The V call is TRBV4-2, the J call TRBJ1-3; no firm D call. The CDR3 length is 14 residues. With 0 bases removed from V and 2 bases from J, the gap between germline ends came to 5 bases. CDR1 is LGHNA, CDR2 YNFKEQ, per germline. The CDR3 here is CASSQDSAGNTIYF. DNA of the CDR3: TGTGCCAGCAGCCAAGACTCAGCTGGAAACACCATATATTTT.

This sequence joins TRBV2 and TRBJ1-1; TRBD1 matches at 7 bases. There are 14 residues in the CDR3. CDR1 is SNHLY, CDR2 FYNNEI, per germline. Trimming cost V 10 bases and J 2 bases; bases outside gene matches: 10. CDR3 protein: CANSNRGINTEAFF. CDR3 nucleotides: TGTGCCAACTCTAACAGGGGAATAAACACTGAAGCTTTCTTT.

This clonotype has a count of ten or more. V usage is TRBV7-2 and J usage is TRBJ2-1, with 11 bases that match TRBD2. Germline V gene sequence: CDR1 SGHTA, CDR2 FQGNSA. Unmatched junction bases numbered 6, after V lost 2 bases and J lost 6 bases. The CDR3 is 16 residues long. CDR3 sequence: CASSLLGTSGLNEQFF. In DNA form, the CDR3 reads TGTGCCAGCAGCTTATTGGGGACTAGCGGACTCAATGAGCAGTTCTTC.

The V and J genes are TRBV6-1 and TRBJ1-1, with a tentative D call TRBD1 (5 bases). Between the trimmed V and J ends, which lost 3 bases and 5 bases, there was a span of 13 bases. Germline-derived CDR1 and CDR2 are MNHNS and SASEGT. The CDR3 length is 14 residues. The DNA for the CDR3 is TGTGCCAGCAGTGAGGGGGGGGTCCGGACTGAAGCTTTCTTT. The encoded protein is CASSEGGVRTEAFF.

This chain connects TRBV2 to TRBJ2-1, with D unresolved. V was trimmed by 1 base and J by 9 bases, leaving 7 bases between them. Germline loops: CDR1 SNHLY, CDR2 FYNNEI. The CDR3 loop spans 12 amino acids. DNA for the CDR3: TGTGCCAGCAGTGAAGGGTGGAGTGAGCAGTTCTTC. Translating gives CASSEGWSEQFF.

The gene calls are TRBV7-8 and TRBJ1-1; TRBD1 matches 8 bases. The CDR3 consists of 14 residues. Germline CDR1 SGHVS, CDR2 FQNEAQ. J lost 6 bases, V lost 4 bases, and 7 bases had no gene match. The CDR3 bases are TGTGCCAGCAGCTCCGGACAGGGCGAGGCTGAAGCTTTCTTT. This sequence encodes CASSSGQGEAEAFF.

This sequence joins TRBV20-1 and TRBJ2-2, with D perhaps matching TRBD1 or TRBD2 (5 bases each). Looked up from germline, CDR1 is DFQATT and CDR2 is SNEGSKA (reference sequence). The CDR3 has 14 amino acids. Trimming removed 2 bases at V and 4 bases at J, with 11 bases between. CDR3 sequence: CSARRDQSTGELFF. The CDR3 DNA is TGCAGTGCTAGAAGGGACCAAAGCACCGGGGAGCTGTTTTTT.

This clonotype has at least ten counts. J is TRBJ1-1 and V is TRBV5-1; tentative D call: TRBD1 (5 bases). Germline V gene sequence: CDR1 SGHRS, CDR2 YFSETQ. Trimming left V 4 bases short and J 5 bases short, with 15 bases between. There are 14 residues in the CDR3. Written as DNA, the CDR3 is TGCGCCAGCAGCGTCGGGGCTGGTAGGACTGAAGCTTTCTTT. Amino acid sequence: CASSVGAGRTEAFF.

This clonotype was counted only a few times. A read error may produce the germline difference seen at one junction end. The chain carries TRBV9 and TRBJ2-1; TRBD1 or TRBD2 may be the D gene (6 bases each). Germline V gives CDR1 SGDLS, CDR2 YYNGEE. CDR3 size: 14 residues. The CDR3 loop is CTSGGRDNNNEQFF. The CDR3 DNA follows: TGTACCAGCGGAGGGCGGGACAATAACAATGAGCAGTTCTTC.

The CDR3 region is CASSLTWGNTGELFF. DNA for the CDR3: TGTGCCAGCAGCTTGACCTGGGGGAACACCGGGGAGCTGTTTTTT. This rearrangement joins TRBV5-6 to TRBJ2-2; D remains ambiguous. CDR3 length equals 15 residues. With 1 base removed from V and 1 base from J, the gap between germline ends came to 8 bases. Germline CDR1 reads SGHDT; CDR2 reads YYEEEE.

This clonotype has at least ten counts. This chain links TRBV9 with TRBJ1-4, with D uncertain. The CDR3 has 16 amino acids. Trimming shortened V by 2 bases and J by 3 bases, and 14 bases separated the two germline ends. The V gene's germline CDR1 is SGDLS and CDR2 YYNGEE. CDR3 DNA sequence: TGTGCCAGCAGCGTCGCCGGAACAACAGCTAATGAAAAACTGTTTTTT. It specifies CASSVAGTTANEKLFF.

The V call is TRBV29-1, the J call TRBJ2-5; D remains ambiguous. Gene TRBJ2-7 matches the end of the DNA better, so the J call may be wrong. The CDR3 spans 13 residues. Germline V CDR1 and CDR2: SQVTM, ANQGSEA. This chain's CDR3 is CSVEDGPVYEQYF. CDR3 DNA: TGCAGCGTTGAAGATGGGCCGGTCTACGAGCAGTACTTC.

This rearrangement joins TRBV5-1 to TRBJ1-1; no clear D gene. Germline-derived CDR1 and CDR2 are SGHRS and YFSETQ. Trimming stripped 0 bases from V and 1 base from J, with 7 bases between. This CDR3 has 14 residues. CDR3 DNA: TGCGCCAGCAGCTTGGCCCACAGGAACACTGAAGCTTTCTTT. This gives the protein CASSLAHRNTEAFF.

This clonotype was observed a handful of times. V is TRBV12-3 or TRBV12-4 and J is TRBJ1-1; 7 bases agree with TRBD1. This CDR3 comprises 15 residues. Germline trimming cut 7 bases from V and 3 bases from J; bases unmatched to any gene: 11. In DNA form, the CDR3 reads TGTGCCAGCACCCCGGGACAGCCGGAGGACACTGAAGCTTTCTTT. Its protein product is CASTPGQPEDTEAFF.

The rearrangement uses TRBV5-1 and TRBJ2-5; TRBD2 matches 7 bases. Near its end, the DNA agrees better with TRBJ2-7, so the J call may be wrong. The germline V gene encodes CDR1 SGHRS and CDR2 YFSETQ. There are 14 residues in the CDR3. The CDR3 loop reads CASSAGDGGYEQYF. The DNA of the CDR3 is TGCGCCAGCAGCGCGGGGGACGGTGGCTACGAGCAGTACTTC.

The table lists this clonotype with a few counts. The rearrangement joins TRBV11-2 to TRBJ1-4; a weak D match, TRBD1 (6 bases). Germline CDR1 reads SGHAT; CDR2 reads FQNNGV. V was pared by 7 bases and J by 3 bases, with 9 bases between. The CDR3 extends over 13 amino acids. The CDR3 DNA reads as TGTGCCAGCACCCGGACAGCTAATGAAAAACTGTTTTTT. The encoded protein is CASTRTANEKLFF.

The CDR3 region is CASIRGLARNEQFF. In DNA form, the CDR3 reads TGTGCCAGCATAAGGGGGTTGGCGCGGAATGAGCAGTTCTTC. The rearrangement links TRBV28 to TRBJ2-1; tentative D call: TRBD1 (6 bases). Per germline, CDR1 MDHEN and CDR2 SYDVKM. V lost 7 bases and J lost 7, with 17 bases in between. The CDR3 is 14 residues long.

This clonotype was found a few times. V gene TRBV6-2 or TRBV6-3 combines with J gene TRBJ2-1; 9 nucleotides align to TRBD1. The CDR3 contains 18 residues. The J segment lost 3 bases and the V segment lost 3 bases, leaving 12 bases of the junction unmatched. Germline V lookup: CDR1 MNHEY, CDR2 SVGEGT. The CDR3 region is CASSYPRGQGILYNEQFF. The CDR3 region has the DNA TGTGCCAGCAGTTATCCCCGGGGACAGGGAATCCTCTACAATGAGCAGTTCTTC.

A few counts support this clonotype. The chain's CDR3 is CAIRAGTSGLEQYF. In DNA form, the CDR3 reads TGTGCCATCAGGGCCGGGACTAGCGGGCTCGAGCAGTACTTC. The V gene is TRBV10-3, the J gene TRBJ2-5; 12 bases line up with TRBD2. The J call may be in error: the DNA end matches TRBJ2-7 better. Looked up from germline, CDR1 is ENHRY and CDR2 is SYGVKD. The CDR3 extends over 14 amino acids.

This clonotype was found a few times. This chain links TRBV20-1 with TRBJ2-5; TRBD2 matches at 8 bases. With the DNA end fitting TRBJ2-1 better, the J assignment may be wrong. Germline CDR1 reads DFQATT; CDR2 reads SNEGSKA (reference sequence). The CDR3 runs to 19 residues. CDR3 DNA: TGCAGTGCTAGAGCTCAGGGCACTAGCGGAGGGGGTAGCTACAATGAGCAGTTCTTC. This gives the protein CSARAQGTSGGGSYNEQFF.

The chain joins TRBV5-5 to TRBJ2-2; 7 nucleotides align to TRBD1. Germline CDR1 is SGHKS and CDR2 is YYEKEE (reference sequence). V shed 4 bases, J shed 7 bases, and the junction held 7 bases outside the gene matches. The CDR3 extends over 14 amino acids. CDR3 in amino acids: CASSQGQPGGELFF. CDR3 sequence (DNA): TGTGCCAGCAGCCAGGGACAGCCCGGCGGGGAGCTGTTTTTT. The whole variable domain, filled in from reference TRBV5-5 and TRBJ2-2, reads DAGVTQSPTHLIKTRGQQVTLRCSPISGHKSVSWYQQVLGQGPQFIFQYYEKEERGRGNFPDRFSARQFPNYSSELNVNALLLGDSALYLCASSQGQPGGELFFGEGSRLTVL.

With regard to this clonotype: A single base separates this from a much larger clone, so it may be a read error. The rearrangement uses TRBV6-5 and TRBJ2-2, with D uncertain. The germline CDR1 and CDR2 sequences are MNHEY and SVGAGI. The ends were cut back, 3 bases at V and 0 bases at J, with 5 bases in the middle. This CDR3 has 14 residues. The CDR3 sequence: CASSYNANTGELFF. Here the CDR3 DNA reads TGTGCCAGCAGTTATAATGCGAACACCGGGGAGCTGTTTTTT.